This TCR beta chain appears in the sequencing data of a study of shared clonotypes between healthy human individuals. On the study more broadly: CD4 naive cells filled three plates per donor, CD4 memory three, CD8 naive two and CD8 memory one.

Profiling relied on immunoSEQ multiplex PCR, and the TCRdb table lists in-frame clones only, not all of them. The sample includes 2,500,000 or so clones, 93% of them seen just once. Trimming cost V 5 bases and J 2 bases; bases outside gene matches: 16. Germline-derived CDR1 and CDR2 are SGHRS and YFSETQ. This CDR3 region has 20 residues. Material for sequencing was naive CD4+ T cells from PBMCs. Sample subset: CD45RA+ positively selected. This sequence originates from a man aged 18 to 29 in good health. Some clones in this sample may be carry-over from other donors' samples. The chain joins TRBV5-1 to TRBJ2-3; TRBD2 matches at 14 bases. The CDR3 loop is CASSHKSGTSGSGDTDTQYF. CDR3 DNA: TGCGCCAGCAGTCATAAATCCGGGACTAGCGGGAGTGGAGACACAGATACGCAGTATTTT.